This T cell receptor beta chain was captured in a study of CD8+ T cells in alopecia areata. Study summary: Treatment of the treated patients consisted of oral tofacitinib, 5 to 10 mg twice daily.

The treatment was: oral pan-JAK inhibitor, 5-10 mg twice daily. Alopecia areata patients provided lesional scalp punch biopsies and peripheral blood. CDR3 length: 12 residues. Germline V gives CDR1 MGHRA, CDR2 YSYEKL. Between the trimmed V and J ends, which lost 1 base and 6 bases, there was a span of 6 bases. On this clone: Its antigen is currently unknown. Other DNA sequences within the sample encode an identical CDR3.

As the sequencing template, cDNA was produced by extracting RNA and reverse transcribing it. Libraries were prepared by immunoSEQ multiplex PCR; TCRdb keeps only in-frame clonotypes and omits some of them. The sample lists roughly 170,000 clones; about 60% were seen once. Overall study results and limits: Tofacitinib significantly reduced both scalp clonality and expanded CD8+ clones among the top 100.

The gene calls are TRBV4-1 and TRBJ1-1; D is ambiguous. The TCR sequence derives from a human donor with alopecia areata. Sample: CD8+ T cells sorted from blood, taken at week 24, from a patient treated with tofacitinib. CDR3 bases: TGCGCCAGCAGCCAAGGCGGGCCTGAAGCTTTCTTT. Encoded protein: CASSQGGPEAFF.